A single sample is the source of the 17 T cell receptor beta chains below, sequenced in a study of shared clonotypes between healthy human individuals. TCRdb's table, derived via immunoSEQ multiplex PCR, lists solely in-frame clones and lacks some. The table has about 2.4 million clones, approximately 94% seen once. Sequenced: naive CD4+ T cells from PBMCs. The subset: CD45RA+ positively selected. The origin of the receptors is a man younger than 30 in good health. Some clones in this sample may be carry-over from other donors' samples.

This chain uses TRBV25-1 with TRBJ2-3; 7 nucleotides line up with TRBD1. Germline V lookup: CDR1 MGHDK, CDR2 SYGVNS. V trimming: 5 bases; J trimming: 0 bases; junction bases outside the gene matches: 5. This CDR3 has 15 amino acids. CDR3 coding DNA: TGTGCCAGCAGTACTCGACAGGGAAGCACAGATACGCAGTATTTT. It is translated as CASSTRQGSTDTQYF. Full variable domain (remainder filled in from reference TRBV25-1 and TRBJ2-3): EADIYQTPRYLVIGTGKKITLECSQTMGHDKMYWYQQDPGMELHLIHYSYGVNSTEKGDLSSESTVSRIRTEHFPLTLESARPSHTSQYLCASSTRQGSTDTQYFGPGTRLTVL.

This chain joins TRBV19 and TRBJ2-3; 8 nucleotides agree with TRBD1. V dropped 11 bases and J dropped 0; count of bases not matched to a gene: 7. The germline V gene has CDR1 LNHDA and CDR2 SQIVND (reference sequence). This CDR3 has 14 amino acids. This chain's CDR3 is CASGDRSSTDTQYF. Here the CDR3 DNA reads TGTGCCTCAGGGGACAGGTCGAGCACAGATACGCAGTATTTT.

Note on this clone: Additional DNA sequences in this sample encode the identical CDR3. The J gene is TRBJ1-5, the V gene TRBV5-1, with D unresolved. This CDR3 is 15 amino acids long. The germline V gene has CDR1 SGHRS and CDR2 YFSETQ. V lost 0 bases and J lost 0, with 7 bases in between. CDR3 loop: CASSLGQDSNQPQHF. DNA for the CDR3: TGCGCCAGCAGCTTGGGGCAGGATAGCAATCAGCCCCAGCATTTT. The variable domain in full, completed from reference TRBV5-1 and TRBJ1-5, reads KAGVTQTPRYLIKTRGQQVTLSCSPISGHRSVSWYQQTPGQGLQFLFEYFSETQRNKGNFPGRFSGRQFSNSRSEMNVSTLELGDSALYLCASSLGQDSNQPQHFGDGTRLSIL.

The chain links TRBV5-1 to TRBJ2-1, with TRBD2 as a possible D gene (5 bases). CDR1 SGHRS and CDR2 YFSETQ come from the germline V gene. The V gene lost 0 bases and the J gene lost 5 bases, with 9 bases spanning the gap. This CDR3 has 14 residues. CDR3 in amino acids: CASSLGSEDNEQFF. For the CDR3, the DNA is TGCGCCAGCAGCTTGGGTAGCGAGGACAATGAGCAGTTCTTC.

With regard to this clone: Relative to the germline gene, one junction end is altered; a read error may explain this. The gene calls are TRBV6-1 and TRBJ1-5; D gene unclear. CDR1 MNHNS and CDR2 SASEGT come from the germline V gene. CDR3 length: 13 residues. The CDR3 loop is CASREGLAQPQHF. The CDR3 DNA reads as TGTGCCAGCAGGGAAGGGCTGGCACAGCCCCAGCATTTT.

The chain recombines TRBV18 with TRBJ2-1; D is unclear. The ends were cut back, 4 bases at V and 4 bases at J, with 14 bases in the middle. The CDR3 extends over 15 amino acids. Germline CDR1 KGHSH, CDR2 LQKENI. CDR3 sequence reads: CASSRNFGLYNEQFF. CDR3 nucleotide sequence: TGTGCCAGCTCACGGAATTTCGGGCTGTACAATGAGCAGTTCTTC.

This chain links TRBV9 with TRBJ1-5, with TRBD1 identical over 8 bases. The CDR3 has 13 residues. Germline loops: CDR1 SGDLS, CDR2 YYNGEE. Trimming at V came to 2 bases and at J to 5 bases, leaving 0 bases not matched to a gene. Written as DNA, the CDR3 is TGTGCCAGCAGCGTGACAGGGGATCAGCCCCAGCATTTT. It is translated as CASSVTGDQPQHF.

CDR3 DNA: TGTGCCAGCAGGCAGCGACCCCGACGGGAGCAGTTCTTC. Its protein is CASRQRPRREQFF. The chain is built from TRBV28 and TRBJ2-1; no definite D call. CDR1 is MDHEN and CDR2 is SYDVKM in the germline V gene. The CDR3 covers 13 residues. V was pared by 6 bases and J by 10 bases, with 16 bases between.

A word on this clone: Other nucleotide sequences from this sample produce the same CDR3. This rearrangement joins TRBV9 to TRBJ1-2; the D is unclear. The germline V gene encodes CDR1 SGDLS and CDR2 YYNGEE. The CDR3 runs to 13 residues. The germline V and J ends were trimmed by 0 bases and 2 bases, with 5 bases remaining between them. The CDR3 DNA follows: TGTGCCAGCAGCGTAGGCAGCAACTATGGCTACACCTTC. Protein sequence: CASSVGSNYGYTF.

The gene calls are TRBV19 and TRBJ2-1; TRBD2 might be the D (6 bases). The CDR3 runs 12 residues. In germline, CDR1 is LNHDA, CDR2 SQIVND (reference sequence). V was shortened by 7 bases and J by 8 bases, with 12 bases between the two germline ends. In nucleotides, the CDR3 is TGTGCCAGTAACCTGCCGGGGGATGAGCAGTTCTTC. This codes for CASNLPGDEQFF.

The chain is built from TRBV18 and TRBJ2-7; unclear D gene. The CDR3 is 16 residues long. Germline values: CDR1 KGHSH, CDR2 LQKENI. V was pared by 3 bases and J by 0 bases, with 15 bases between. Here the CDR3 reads CASSPMGSPSSYEQYF. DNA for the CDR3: TGTGCCAGCTCACCTATGGGGTCCCCGAGCTCCTACGAGCAGTACTTC.

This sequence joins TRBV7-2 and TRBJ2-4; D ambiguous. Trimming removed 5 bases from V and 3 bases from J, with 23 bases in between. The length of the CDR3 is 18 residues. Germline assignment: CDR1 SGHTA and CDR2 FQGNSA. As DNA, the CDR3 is TGTGCCAGCAGCCCAAACCCCTTTTCGACCATAGGCAAAAACATTCAGTACTTC. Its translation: CASSPNPFSTIGKNIQYF.

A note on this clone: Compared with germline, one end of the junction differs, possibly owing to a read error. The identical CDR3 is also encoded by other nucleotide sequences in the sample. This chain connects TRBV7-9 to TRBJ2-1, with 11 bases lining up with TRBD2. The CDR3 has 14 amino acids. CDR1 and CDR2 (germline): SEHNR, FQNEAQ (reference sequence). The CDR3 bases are TGTGCCAGCAGCCTAGCGGGAGGTGACAATGAGCAGTTCTTC. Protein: CASSLAGGDNEQFF. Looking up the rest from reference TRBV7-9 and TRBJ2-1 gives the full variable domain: DTGVSQNPRHKITKRGQNVTFRCDPISEHNRLYWYRQTLGQGPEFLTYFQNEAQLEKSRLLSDRFSAERPKGSFSTLEIQRTEQGDSAMYLCASSLAGGDNEQFFGPGTRLTVL.

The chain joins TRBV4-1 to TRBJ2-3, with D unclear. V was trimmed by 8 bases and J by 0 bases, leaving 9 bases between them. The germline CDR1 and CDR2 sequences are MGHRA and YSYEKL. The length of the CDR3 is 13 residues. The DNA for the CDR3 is TGCGCCAGCCTTGACACCAGCACAGATACGCAGTATTTT. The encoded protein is CASLDTSTDTQYF.

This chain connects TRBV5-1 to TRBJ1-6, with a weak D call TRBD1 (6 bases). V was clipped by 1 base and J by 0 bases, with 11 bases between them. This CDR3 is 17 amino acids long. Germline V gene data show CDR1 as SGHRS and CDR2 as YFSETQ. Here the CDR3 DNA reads TGCGCCAGCAGCTTGATTATGGACAGCTCCTATAATTCACCCCTCCACTTT. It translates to CASSLIMDSSYNSPLHF.

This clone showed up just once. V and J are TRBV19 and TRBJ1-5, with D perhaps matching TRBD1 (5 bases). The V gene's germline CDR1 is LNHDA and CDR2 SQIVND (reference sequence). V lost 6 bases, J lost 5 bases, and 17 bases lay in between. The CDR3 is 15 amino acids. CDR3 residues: CASRKRDGYYQPQHF. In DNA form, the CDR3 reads TGTGCCAGTAGGAAACGGGACGGGTACTATCAGCCCCAGCATTTT.

CDR3 loop: CASSLWTSGTSTDTQYF. The CDR3 DNA reads TGTGCCAGCAGTTTATGGACTAGCGGGACTAGCACAGATACGCAGTATTTT. The J gene is TRBJ2-3, the V gene TRBV28; 11 nucleotides align to TRBD2. Trimming removed 0 bases from V and 0 bases from J; junction bases left unmatched: 2. The CDR3 totals 17 residues. In germline, CDR1 is MDHEN, CDR2 SYDVKM.